Here is one TCR beta chain with its context. V was pared by 2 bases and J by 5 bases, with 16 bases between. CDR3 length: 15 amino acids. CDR1 is MDHEN and CDR2 is SYDVKM in the germline V gene. The sample comes from a study of blood T cell repertoires in COVID-19. Assay used: immunoSEQ multiplex PCR; TCRdb lists only in-frame clones, some missing. Counted here are a few hundred thousand clones, 80% to 95% occurring once; the ten biggest clones make up approximately 2.5%. The rearrangement joins TRBV28 to TRBJ2-7; D perhaps matches TRBD2 (6 bases). Sequences were obtained from peripheral blood. The clonotype was recovered from a person under 35 with COVID-19, enrolled during active disease. The DNA of the CDR3 is TGTGCCAGCAGTTTAACGGGCGGGACTCCCCACGAGCAGTACTTC. It encodes CASSLTGGTPHEQYF.